This note documents a single TCR beta chain sequence. Its target antigen remains unknown. No base qualities exist here, and no much larger clone lies one base off it. This record belongs to a study of blood T cell repertoires in COVID-19 (dated by TCRdb to the early 2020s). For the wider study: Collaborator samples came from the United States, Italy and Spain and covered acute and convalescent phases of COVID-19. Nearly every sample came with metadata listing a de-identified subject ID, COVID-19 status, age in years and sex. Where available, HLA class I and class II types were taken from metadata supplied by the sample provider and were not determined by assay-based typing. The prospective study material was composed of cDNA or gDNA derived from T cells, B-cell-depleted T cells, or PBMCs. Deeply sampled blood TCRbeta repertoires from subjects exposed to, actively infected with, or recovered from COVID-19 were included in the dataset. Samples came from the ongoing ImmuneRACE study (first 160 participants) plus 1,254 subjects from 6 global collaborators. The repertoires were made available in a free public database intended to serve as a resource for research on the immune response to SARS-CoV-2.

Findings and caveats that apply to the study as a whole: Clinical and demographic metadata were provided uncurated, with the amount varying by source and participant.

Collaborating institutions collected whole blood in K2EDTA tubes following their own protocols. For TCRbeta analysis, collaborators shipped samples in one of three forms: frozen whole blood, isolated PBMCs, or DNA extracted from either of those sample types. TCRbeta CDR3 regions were amplified from genomic DNA using the immunoSEQ Assay, a bias-controlled multiplex PCR. The authors' analysis ran thus. The number of nucleated cells in each sample was estimated by amplification of reference gene primers within the assay. To quantify the absolute abundance of each unique TCRbeta CDR3 rearrangement, sequence reads were collapsed and filtered. For each sample, productive Simpson clonality was calculated by taking the square root of Simpson's diversity index across productive rearrangements. TCRdb's version of the immuneACCESS table is confined to in-frame rearrangements and falls short of the full clone set. An unresolved V gene accounts for under half of the shortfall where checked; the remainder is of unknown origin. V and J calls and clone size are copied from that table; D and trimming were computed from the DNA. Recorded for this sample are 100,000 to 150,000 clones; approximately 89% of them occurred a single time. The top ten clonotypes cover about 9.3% of the sample.

The sample was peripheral blood. The source of this sequence is a man in his forties or fifties with acute or convalescent COVID-19.

The nucleotide sequence reads as follows: TGTGCCAGCAGCTGGCAGGGTGGCGAGACCCAGTACTTC. This encodes CASSWQGGETQYF. This receptor chain uses TRBV11-2 and TRBJ2-5; TRBD1 is perhaps the D gene, given 5 matching bases. The CDR3 holds 13 amino acids from the cysteine to the phenylalanine. Only CDR3 DNA is held: 39 bases, read in frame from base 1. V loses 4 bases, J loses 5 bases, and the germline ends lie 11 bases apart. Per the germline V gene, SGHAT is the CDR1 and FQNNGV is the CDR2.